One T cell receptor beta chain is described in this entry. The antigen is not known. The CDR3 extends over 18 amino acids. Germline CDR1 and CDR2: SGHTA and FQGNSA. Trimming left V 1 base short and J 0 bases short, with 18 bases between. Primers included in the PCR were 60 Vbeta and 13 Jbeta primers. Per the authors' pipeline: Later analysis identified approximately 80 million unique TCR beta chains, around 10 million shared. Produced via immunoSEQ multiplex PCR; TCRdb's table is partial and in-frame only. V and J calls and clone size are those listed in that table; D and trimming were worked out from the DNA. The sample consists of 90,000 to 150,000 clones, approximately 78% of them appearing once. This entry belongs to a study of cytomegalovirus exposure and HLA in healthy donors. The study, taken as a whole, reports: Reportedly, TCR beta sequences accurately predicted HLA-A and HLA-B alleles in most subjects. Serostatus for CMV was the only available immune exposure information. Productive status was seen about 87% or about 30% of the time for most TCR beta V segments in an earlier analysis.

The chain carries TRBV7-2 and TRBJ2-5, with TRBD2 as a possible D gene (6 bases). The sample consisted of PBMCs. The TCR was taken from a woman aged 30 to 39 in good health and CMV-seropositive. The CDR3 sequence is CASSLGFGLASYQETQYF. In DNA form, the CDR3 reads TGTGCCAGCAGCTTAGGATTTGGGCTAGCGTCGTACCAAGAGACCCAGTACTTC.